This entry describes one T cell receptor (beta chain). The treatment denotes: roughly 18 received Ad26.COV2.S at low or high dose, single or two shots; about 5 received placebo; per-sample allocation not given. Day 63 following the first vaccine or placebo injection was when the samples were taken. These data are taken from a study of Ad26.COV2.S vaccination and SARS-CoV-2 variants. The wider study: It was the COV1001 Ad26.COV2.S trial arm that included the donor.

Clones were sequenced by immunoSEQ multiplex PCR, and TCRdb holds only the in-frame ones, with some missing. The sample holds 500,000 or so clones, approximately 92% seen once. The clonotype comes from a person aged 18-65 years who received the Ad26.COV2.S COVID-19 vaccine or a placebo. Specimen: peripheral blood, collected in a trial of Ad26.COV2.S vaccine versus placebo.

CDR3 loop: CASSSSGRNEQFF. The CDR3 DNA is TGCGCCAGCAGCTCTAGCGGGAGGAATGAGCAGTTCTTC. This rearrangement joins TRBV5-1 to TRBJ2-1, with TRBD2 matching over 11 bases. Germline V gives CDR1 SGHRS, CDR2 YFSETQ. The CDR3 has 13 amino acids. V lost 3 bases, J lost 7 bases, and 0 bases stayed unmatched.